In its sample, the clone carrying this TCR beta chain was seen a few times. Its antigen is not known. This record comes from a study of response to subunit inactivated influenza vaccine. Germline trimming cut 4 bases from V and 6 bases from J; bases unmatched to any gene: 5. Germline loops: CDR1 LNHNV, CDR2 YYDKDF (reference sequence). The CDR3 consists of 15 residues. Study-level findings and limits: It was the authors' suggestion that each seasonal influenza vaccination recruits few new T cells.

TCRdb independently ran MiXCR on the RT-PCR reads; one entry per CDR3 protein. The sample consists of around 580,000 distinct CDR3 sequences, 12% of them appearing once. This specimen consisted of PBMCs from blood, obtained on the day of vaccination. This chain joins TRBV15 and TRBJ2-1; TRBD1 aligns across 11 bases. This receptor was obtained from a man aged 45-65 years who received an inactivated influenza vaccine. The CDR3 DNA sequence: TGTGCCACCAGCATAGGACAGGGGGCTTTCAATGAGCAGTTCTTC. Translated, it gives CATSIGQGAFNEQFF. The full variable domain, its missing parts supplied by reference TRBV15 and TRBJ2-1, is DAMVIQNPRYQVTQFGKPVTLSCSQTLNHNVMYWYQQKSSQAPKLLFHYYDKDFNNEADTPDNFQSRRPNTSFCFLDIRSPGLGDTAMYLCATSIGQGAFNEQFFGPGTRLTVL.